This entry is about one T cell receptor beta chain. TEMRA cells were enriched by FACS, and CD4+ and CD8+ T cells were negatively isolated. The sample originates from a study of CD8 T cells in Susac syndrome. The CDR3 covers 13 residues. V lost 4 bases and J lost 5, with 12 bases in between. The germline CDR1 and CDR2 sequences are MNHEY and SVGEGT. When the RNA was reverse transcribed, random hexamers were used with an input of about 0.5 to 1 ug. The immunoSEQ assay covered 54 Vbeta and 13 Jbeta segments for CDR3. In TCRdb, the immunoSEQ multiplex PCR reads were re-called with MiXCR into one record per CDR3 protein. The repertoire holds around 170,000 distinct CDR3 sequences, with 92% as singletons.

The sequencing sample was made of CD4+ T cells from PBMCs. This sequence was found in a human donor in good health. The chain recombines TRBV6-2 or TRBV6-3 with TRBJ2-7; tentatively, D is TRBD1 (7 bases). The CDR3 DNA sequence: TGTGCCAGCAGTTGGACAGGAGGGGACGAGCAGTACTTC. It codes for CASSWTGGDEQYF.